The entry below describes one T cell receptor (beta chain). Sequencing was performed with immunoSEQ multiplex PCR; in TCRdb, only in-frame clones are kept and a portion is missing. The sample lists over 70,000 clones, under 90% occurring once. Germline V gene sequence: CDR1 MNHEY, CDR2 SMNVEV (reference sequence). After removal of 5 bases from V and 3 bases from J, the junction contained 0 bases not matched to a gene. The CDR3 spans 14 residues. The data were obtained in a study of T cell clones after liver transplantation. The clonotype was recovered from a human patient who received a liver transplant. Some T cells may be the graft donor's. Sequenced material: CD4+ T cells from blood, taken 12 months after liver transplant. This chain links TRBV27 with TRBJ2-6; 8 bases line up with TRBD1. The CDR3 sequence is CASSDRGGANVLTF. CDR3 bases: TGTGCCAGCAGTGACAGGGGTGGGGCCAACGTCCTGACTTTC. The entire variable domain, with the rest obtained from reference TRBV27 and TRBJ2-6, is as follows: EAQVTQNPRYLITVTGKKLTVTCSQNMNHEYMSWYRQDPGLGLRQIYYSMNVEVTDKGDVPEGYKVSRKEKRNFPLILESPSPNQTSLYFCASSDRGGANVLTFGAGSRLTVL.